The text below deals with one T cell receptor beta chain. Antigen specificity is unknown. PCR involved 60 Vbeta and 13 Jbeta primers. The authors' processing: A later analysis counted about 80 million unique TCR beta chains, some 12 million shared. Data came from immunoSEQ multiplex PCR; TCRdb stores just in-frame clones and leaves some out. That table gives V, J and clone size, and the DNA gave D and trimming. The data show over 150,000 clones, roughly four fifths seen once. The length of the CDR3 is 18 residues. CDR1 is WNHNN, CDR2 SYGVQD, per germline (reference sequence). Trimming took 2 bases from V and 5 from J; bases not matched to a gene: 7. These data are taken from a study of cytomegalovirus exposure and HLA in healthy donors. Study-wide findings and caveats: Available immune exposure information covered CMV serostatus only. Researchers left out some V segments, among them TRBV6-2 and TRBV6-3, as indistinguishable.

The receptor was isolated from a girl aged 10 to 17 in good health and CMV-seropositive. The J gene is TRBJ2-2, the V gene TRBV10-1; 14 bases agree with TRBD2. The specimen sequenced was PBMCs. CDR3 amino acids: CASSEAEGLAGDTGELFF. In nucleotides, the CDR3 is TGCGCCAGCAGTGAGGCCGAGGGACTAGCGGGGGATACCGGGGAGCTGTTTTTT.